The entry below describes one T cell receptor (beta chain). Its antigen is unknown. This sample was taken from a study of CD4 T cells in relation to SARS-CoV-2 and coronaviruses. General observations from the study: Samples before the pandemic and after infection were not matched within any donor.

The unexposed donors gave CD4+ T cells in 2011-2018, prior to COVID-19. After more than eight days of culture, CD4+ T cells were isolated. The protocol was immunoSEQ multiplex PCR, while the TCRdb copy is restricted to in-frame clones and leaves out a portion. This sample has tens of thousands of clones, with over 70% found just once. Sequenced material: CD4+ T cells from PBMCs, cultured in vitro. The source is a human donor in good health.

CDR3 protein: CATSNTPYEQYF. For the CDR3, the DNA is TGTGCCACCAGTAACACTCCCTACGAGCAGTACTTC. The chain joins TRBV24-1 to TRBJ2-7, with D unresolved. Trimming shortened V by 6 bases and J by 2 bases, and 7 bases separated the two germline ends. The CDR3 is made up of 12 amino acids. Germline V gives CDR1 KGHDR, CDR2 SFDVKD.